Below, 13 T cell receptor beta chains from the same sample are listed, as sequenced in a study of T cells in Graves' hyperthyroidism and ophthalmopathy. The investigators amplified TCR beta CDR3 regions from RNA transcripts. With the HTBI primer set, the TCR CDR3 went through a first round of RT-PCR. TCRdb itself ran the multiplex PCR reads through MiXCR, one entry per CDR3 protein. The sample comprises approximately 710,000 distinct CDR3 sequences, 15% to 20% of which are singletons, and roughly 15% rests with the top ten. Sequencing used blood. The receptors originated from a man aged 45-60 years with Graves' hyperthyroidism.

This clonotype was detected many times. The rearrangement uses TRBV20-1 and TRBJ2-3, with 13 bases that match TRBD2. J lost 0 bases, V lost 3 bases, and 6 bases had no gene match. Per the germline V gene, CDR1 is DFQATT and CDR2 is SNEGSKA (reference sequence). The CDR3 has 17 residues. Written as DNA, the CDR3 is TGCAGTGCTAGTACTAGCGGGAGGGCCGGAAGCACAGATACGCAGTATTTT. The encoded protein is CSASTSGRAGSTDTQYF.

CDR3 DNA sequence: TGTGCCTGGAGTGTATGGGCCGGGCCTAATGAAAAACTGTTTTTT. Amino acids: CAWSVWAGPNEKLFF. This rearrangement joins TRBV30 to TRBJ1-4; D not certain. Between the trimmed V and J ends, which lost 0 bases and 3 bases, there was a span of 11 bases. Germline V gives CDR1 GTSNPN, CDR2 SVGIG (reference sequence). This CDR3 contains 15 residues.

There are many counts of this clonotype. This chain's CDR3 is CAISGGSYNSPLHF. The CDR3 DNA is TGTGCCATCAGTGGTGGCTCCTATAATTCACCCCTCCACTTT. The V and J genes are TRBV10-3 and TRBJ1-6; D is ambiguous. Germline lookup yields CDR1 ENHRY and CDR2 SYGVKD. The CDR3 spans 14 residues. V was trimmed by 4 bases and J by 0 bases, leaving 4 bases between them.

This clonotype was detected many times. The chain combines TRBV6-2 or TRBV6-3 with TRBJ1-1; D uncertain. With 6 bases removed from V and 2 bases from J, the gap between germline ends came to 4 bases. Germline assignment: CDR1 MNHEY and CDR2 SVGEGT. The CDR3 runs 11 residues. This CDR3 reads CASSNNTEAFF. CDR3 nucleotide sequence: TGTGCCAGCAGCAATAACACTGAAGCTTTCTTT.

This clonotype was recorded at least ten times. The chain joins TRBV19 to TRBJ1-1; D is unclear. The CDR3 extends over 14 amino acids. V was clipped by 5 bases and J by 8 bases, with 18 bases between them. Per the germline V gene, CDR1 is LNHDA and CDR2 is SQIVND (reference sequence). This CDR3 reads CASSLNRVLREAFF. As DNA, the CDR3 is TGTGCCAGTAGTCTCAACCGGGTCCTCCGAGAAGCTTTCTTT.

This clonotype showed up many times. The V call is TRBV27, the J call TRBJ2-7, with D perhaps matching TRBD1 or TRBD2 (5 bases each). Germline V gene sequence: CDR1 MNHEY, CDR2 SMNVEV (reference sequence). The V and J ends lost 5 bases and 6 bases respectively, with 11 bases between them. There are 12 residues in the CDR3. The DNA for the CDR3 is TGTGCCAGCAGTAATTGGGGGAGCGAGCAGTACTTC. Translation gives CASSNWGSEQYF.

This clonotype has ten or more counts. V is TRBV6-5 and J is TRBJ2-5; D might be TRBD1 (7 bases). Germline values: CDR1 MNHEY, CDR2 SVGAGI. Trimming shortened V by 0 bases and J by 1 base, and 15 bases separated the two germline ends. This CDR3 has 17 amino acids. CDR3 sequence: CASSYSGGQPFQETQYF. The DNA for the CDR3 is TGTGCCAGCAGTTACTCGGGGGGACAGCCATTCCAAGAGACCCAGTACTTC.

The CDR3 DNA follows: TGCAGTGCTCGGACTAGCGCCTCCTACAATGAGCAGTTCTTC. Protein: CSARTSASYNEQFF. This chain uses TRBV20-1 with TRBJ2-1; the match to TRBD2 covers 9 bases. The CDR3 covers 14 residues. Germline V gene data show CDR1 as DFQATT and CDR2 as SNEGSKA (reference sequence). V dropped 5 bases and J dropped 0; count of bases not matched to a gene: 2.

This clonotype was counted many times. J is TRBJ1-2 and V is TRBV29-1; 7 bases are shared with TRBD1. This CDR3 spans 11 amino acids. Germline V lookup: CDR1 SQVTM, CDR2 ANQGSEA. Germline trimming cut 1 base from V and 10 bases from J; bases unmatched to any gene: 3. CDR3 bases: TGCAGCGTTGAAGTCCAGGGGGACTACACCTTC. Amino acids: CSVEVQGDYTF.

In this sample, this clonotype turned up many times. The V call is TRBV27, the J call TRBJ2-7; weak D call: TRBD1 (5 bases). Trimming took 3 bases from V and 0 from J, leaving 6 bases between them. The germline CDR1 and CDR2 sequences are MNHEY and SMNVEV (reference sequence). This CDR3 contains 13 residues. The CDR3 loop is CASSFQGSYEQYF. As DNA, the CDR3 is TGTGCCAGCAGTTTTCAGGGCTCCTACGAGCAGTACTTC.

This clonotype was seen a handful of times. This chain links TRBV2 with TRBJ2-1; 13 bases fit TRBD2. The J call may not be correct, given that the DNA end is closer to TRBJ2-7. This CDR3 spans 16 amino acids. The germline V gene encodes CDR1 SNHLY and CDR2 FYNNEI. The CDR3 spells CASIPTRLAGGNEQYF. Written as DNA, the CDR3 is TGTGCCAGCATTCCCACCCGACTAGCGGGGGGCAATGAGCAGTACTTC.

This clonotype has more than one count but fewer than ten. The V gene is TRBV18, the J gene TRBJ1-1; D ambiguous. The CDR3 has 17 amino acids. Germline V CDR1 and CDR2: KGHSH, LQKENI. The V end was cut by 0 bases, the J end by 1 base, with 15 bases between. CDR3 nucleotides: TGTGCCAGCTCACCACCGTCTATTGCTCCCGGGAACACTGAAGCTTTCTTT. Amino acid sequence: CASSPPSIAPGNTEAFF.

The CDR3 protein is CASSVPWGQAHTSTDTQYF. In DNA form, the CDR3 reads TGTGCCAGCAGTGTACCATGGGGACAGGCACATACTAGCACAGATACGCAGTATTTT. The rearrangement links TRBV12-3 or TRBV12-4 to TRBJ2-3; 8 positions match TRBD1. The CDR3 totals 19 residues. Unmatched junction bases numbered 16, after V lost 5 bases and J lost 0 bases.